Ten or more counts support the clone carrying this TCR beta chain. Its antigen is unknown. The CDR3 runs 13 residues. Trimming took off 4 bases at V and 4 bases at J, with 10 bases between the two ends. This entry belongs to a study of response to subunit inactivated influenza vaccine. TCRdb redid the calling of the RT-PCR reads with MiXCR, one entry per CDR3 protein. The repertoire holds about 830,000 distinct CDR3 sequences, with approximately 17% as singletons. The study, taken as a whole, reports: Authors suggested each seasonal flu vaccination may recruit only limited numbers of new T cells.

V usage is TRBV12-3 or TRBV12-4 and J usage is TRBJ1-1; no definite D call. This receptor was obtained from a man aged 45 to 65 who received an inactivated influenza vaccine. The material was PBMCs from blood, obtained more than 4 days after vaccination. CDR3 DNA sequence: TGTGCCAGCAGTTCCTACACCGGCACTGAAGCTTTCTTT. It encodes CASSSYTGTEAFF.